The 18 T cell receptor beta chains presented below share a single source sample, sequenced in a study of cytomegalovirus exposure and HLA in healthy donors. PCR employed 60 Vbeta and 13 Jbeta primers. Sequencing used immunoSEQ multiplex PCR; TCRdb keeps in-frame clones, though not all of them. The table includes roughly 170,000 clones, roughly four fifths detected once. Source material: PBMCs. These receptors all come from a female donor in good health and CMV-seronegative.

As DNA, the CDR3 is TGTGCCAGCAGTATATCCGGGACTCATAAAGAGACCCAGTACTTC. Residues: CASSISGTHKETQYF. V is TRBV6-5 and J is TRBJ2-5; possibly TRBD2 for D (6 bases). Trimming left V 5 bases short and J 3 bases short, with 16 bases between. Germline CDR1 is MNHEY and CDR2 is SVGAGI. This CDR3 spans 15 amino acids.

This clone was observed a few times. The rearrangement uses TRBV28 and TRBJ2-1; TRBD1 agrees at 11 bases. The V gene end was trimmed by 9 bases and the J gene end by 4 bases; junction bases not matched to a gene: 8. The CDR3 runs 15 residues. CDR1 MDHEN and CDR2 SYDVKM come from the germline V gene. CDR3 DNA sequence: TGTGCCAGTAAATCCGGGACAGGGGGGTACAATGAGCAGTTCTTC. Translation: CASKSGTGGYNEQFF.

This chain joins TRBV9 and TRBJ2-5; maybe TRBD1 (5 bases). Deletions cut 3 bases from V and 2 bases from J, with 8 bases between. CDR3 length: 13 amino acids. CDR1 and CDR2 (germline): SGDLS, YYNGEE. The CDR3 region is CASSGGPQETQYF. The CDR3 DNA follows: TGTGCCAGCAGCGGGGGCCCTCAAGAGACCCAGTACTTC.

This chain uses TRBV6-5 with TRBJ2-1, with a possible D match to TRBD2 (5 bases). This CDR3 contains 13 residues. The germline V gene has CDR1 MNHEY and CDR2 SVGAGI. The V end was cut by 0 bases, the J end by 10 bases, with 10 bases between. The CDR3 coding sequence is TGTGCCAGCAGTTACTCGAGGGTAGTGGAGCAGTTCTTC. It encodes CASSYSRVVEQFF.

The V gene is TRBV4-3, the J gene TRBJ2-3; D perhaps matches TRBD2 (7 bases). This CDR3 comprises 16 residues. Trimming pared 3 bases from V and 1 base from J, leaving 14 bases between. In germline, CDR1 is LGHNA, CDR2 YSLEER. Here the CDR3 reads CASSQDGGGRTDTQYF. The CDR3 bases are TGCGCCAGCAGCCAGGATGGGGGGGGGCGCACAGATACGCAGTATTTT.

The J gene is TRBJ1-1, the V gene TRBV25-1, with 10 positions matching TRBD1. Trimming removed 6 bases from V and 11 bases from J; junction bases left unmatched: 6. The length of the CDR3 is 12 residues. CDR1 MGHDK and CDR2 SYGVNS come from the germline V gene. CDR3 amino acids: CASRPGQGIAFF. CDR3 DNA sequence: TGTGCCAGCAGGCCGGGACAGGGGATCGCTTTCTTT.

J is TRBJ1-6 and V is TRBV6-1; maybe TRBD1 (6 bases). The ends were cut back, 4 bases at V and 15 bases at J, with 16 bases in the middle. This CDR3 is 13 amino acids long. Germline CDR1 is MNHNS and CDR2 is SASEGT. The CDR3 region is CASSGSYRADLHF. The CDR3 DNA is TGTGCCAGCAGTGGAAGCTACAGGGCTGACCTCCACTTT.

Regarding this clone: Other DNA sequences from this sample encode an identical CDR3 as well. This chain uses TRBV15 with TRBJ2-7, with a possible D match to TRBD2 (6 bases). Germline lookup yields CDR1 LNHNV and CDR2 YYDKDF (reference sequence). This CDR3 has 17 amino acids. V lost 1 base to trimming and J lost 0 bases, with 16 bases between them. In DNA, the CDR3 is TGTGCCACCAGCAGAGGGTTCGGGGGACGTAACTCCTACGAGCAGTACTTC. This sequence encodes CATSRGFGGRNSYEQYF.

This chain uses TRBV18 with TRBJ2-7, with D possibly matching TRBD2 (6 bases). This CDR3 has 15 amino acids. V gave up 4 bases and J gave up 5 bases, with 18 bases separating them. Germline lookup yields CDR1 KGHSH and CDR2 LQKENI. DNA for the CDR3: TGTGCCAGCTCACTCACAGGAGGGCCCTTGCACGAGCAGTACTTC. Translating gives CASSLTGGPLHEQYF.

This clone was observed a single time. V usage is TRBV5-1 and J usage is TRBJ2-3; 8 bases fit TRBD2. The CDR3 contains 16 residues. V lost 3 bases, J lost 2 bases, and 8 bases stayed unmatched. CDR1 and CDR2 (germline): SGHRS, YFSETQ. The CDR3 is CASSSSGLGATDTQYF. Here the CDR3 DNA reads TGCGCCAGCAGCTCCTCGGGACTAGGGGCCACAGATACGCAGTATTTT.

This chain uses TRBV5-6 with TRBJ2-7, with TRBD1 as a possible D gene (7 bases). Germline V lookup: CDR1 SGHDT, CDR2 YYEEEE. V lost 4 bases and J lost 12, with 17 bases in between. This CDR3 has 12 amino acids. For the CDR3, the DNA is TGTGCCAGCAGCCAACCCCCAGGGGGACTGTACTTC. Translation gives CASSQPPGGLYF.

The CDR3 nucleotides read TGCGCCAGCAGTGAGCTAGTAGCGGGACGAACGGGGCGAGATACGCAGTATTTT. Its translation is CASSELVAGRTGRDTQYF. The J gene is TRBJ2-3, the V gene TRBV10-1, with 8 bases identical to TRBD2. Trimming took 2 bases from V and 5 from J; bases not matched to a gene: 15. This CDR3 region has 18 residues. The germline V gene encodes CDR1 WNHNN and CDR2 SYGVQD (reference sequence).

The V and J genes are TRBV19 and TRBJ2-5; TRBD1 matches 8 bases. Germline CDR1 LNHDA, CDR2 SQIVND (reference sequence). The CDR3 is 15 residues long. With V trimmed by 2 bases and J by 5 bases, 7 bases remained unmatched. CDR3 in amino acids: CASSIRAGGEETQYF. The CDR3, as DNA: TGTGCCAGTAGTATAAGGGCAGGGGGCGAGGAGACCCAGTACTTC. Supplemented by reference TRBV19 and TRBJ2-5, the full variable domain reads DGGITQSPKYLFRKEGQNVTLSCEQNLNHDAMYWYRQDPGQGLRLIYYSQIVNDFQKGDIAEGYSVSREKKESFPLTVTSAQKNPTAFYLCASSIRAGGEETQYFGPGTRLLVL.

This clone was counted only a few times. V is TRBV28 and J is TRBJ1-2; 11 nucleotides agree with TRBD1. The CDR3 consists of 15 residues. J gave up 6 bases and V 4 bases, and 7 bases lay outside the gene matches. CDR1 is MDHEN, CDR2 SYDVKM, per germline. In DNA form, the CDR3 reads TGTGCCAGCAGTTATGCTCTGGGACAGGGGGATGGCTACACCTTC. Translating it yields CASSYALGQGDGYTF.

The chain couples TRBV7-8 to TRBJ2-6; 7 bases match TRBD2. Looked up from germline, CDR1 is SGHVS and CDR2 is FQNEAQ. This CDR3 has 20 amino acids. V gave up 5 bases and J gave up 0 bases; unmatched junction bases: 16. The CDR3 sequence is CASSPSRELLENSGANVLTF. DNA of the CDR3: TGTGCCAGCAGCCCCTCGCGGGAGTTACTGGAAAACTCTGGGGCCAACGTCCTGACTTTC.

The chain has TRBV7-9 and TRBJ2-5, with TRBD2 identical over 9 bases. Germline CDR1 reads SEHNR; CDR2 reads FQNEAQ (reference sequence). CDR3 length equals 16 residues. Trimming took 0 bases from V and 4 from J; bases not matched to a gene: 6. The CDR3 region has the DNA TGTGCCAGCAGCTTAGCGATCGCGGGAGGGATAGAGACCCAGTACTTC. Its protein product is CASSLAIAGGIETQYF.

The chain employs TRBV7-2 and TRBJ2-7; D may be TRBD1 (6 bases). Germline values: CDR1 SGHTA, CDR2 FQGNSA. Deletions cut 3 bases from V and 4 bases from J, with 16 bases between. This CDR3 comprises 15 residues. The CDR3 DNA reads TGTGCCAGCAGCTTCGGGGCAGGGGCAGGTTACGAGCAGTACTTC. This translates into CASSFGAGAGYEQYF.

The chain is built from TRBV6-5 and TRBJ1-1; weak D call: TRBD1 (5 bases). The CDR3 extends over 15 amino acids. V was shortened by 2 bases and J by 1 base, with 11 bases between the two germline ends. Germline loops: CDR1 MNHEY, CDR2 SVGAGI. For the CDR3, the DNA is TGTGCCAGCAGTTACCGGGGACTTTCGAACACTGAAGCTTTCTTT. Its translation: CASSYRGLSNTEAFF.